This TCR beta chain was identified in a study of metastatic and nonmetastatic thyroid tumors. The wider study: Repertoires from malignant and benign thyroid patients were compared across blood and tumor or nodule tissue. Study results and limitations: For both blood and tumor, malignant thyroid tumors reportedly showed significantly higher TCR beta diversity than benign nodules did.

In the source study's methods: The authors used CDR3 differences across clinicopathological groups to build a distant-metastasis classifier for papillary thyroid cancer. TCRdb re-analyzed the PCR reads using MiXCR. The V and J calls were not made by the authors but by TCRdb's processing. The table lists approximately 15,000 clones, approximately 12% of them singletons, with approximately 15% in the top ten. All patients were untreated before thyroid surgery. Judged by abundance, this clone is large. Its antigen is not identified. The receptor comes from a female donor with papillary thyroid cancer or a benign thyroid nodule (not recorded which). Some clones in this sample may be carry-over from other donors' samples. Sequences were obtained from blood.

The CDR3 spells CATSDTSGRSHEQYF. In nucleotides, the CDR3 is TGTGCCACCAGTGACACTTCGGGACGTAGCCACGAGCAGTACTTC. The chain combines TRBV24-1 with TRBJ2-7; D may correspond to TRBD1 or TRBD2 (5 bases each). The ends were cut back, 4 bases at V and 5 bases at J, with 17 bases in the middle. This CDR3 has 15 residues. Looked up from germline, CDR1 is KGHDR and CDR2 is SFDVKD.